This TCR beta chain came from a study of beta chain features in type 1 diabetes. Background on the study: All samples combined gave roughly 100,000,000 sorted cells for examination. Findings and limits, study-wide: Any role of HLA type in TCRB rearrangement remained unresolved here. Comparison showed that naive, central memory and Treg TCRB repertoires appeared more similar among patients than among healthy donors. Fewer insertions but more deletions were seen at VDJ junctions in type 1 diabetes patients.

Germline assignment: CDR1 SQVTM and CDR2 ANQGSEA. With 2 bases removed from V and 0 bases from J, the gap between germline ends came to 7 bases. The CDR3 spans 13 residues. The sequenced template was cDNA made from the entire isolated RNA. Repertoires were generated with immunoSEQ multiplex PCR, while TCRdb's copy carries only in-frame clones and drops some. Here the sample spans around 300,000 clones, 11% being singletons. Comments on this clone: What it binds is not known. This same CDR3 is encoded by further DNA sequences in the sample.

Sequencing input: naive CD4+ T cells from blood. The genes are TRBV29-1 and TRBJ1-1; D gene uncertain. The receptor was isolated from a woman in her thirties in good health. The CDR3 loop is CSVERGMNTEAFF. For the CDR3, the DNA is TGCAGCGTTGAAAGAGGTATGAACACTGAAGCTTTCTTT.